This T cell receptor (beta chain) was obtained from a study of blood T cell repertoires in COVID-19. In the study overall: COVID-19 samples from acute and convalescent phases originated in the United States, Italy and Spain.

Original processing methods: From reference gene primer amplification, estimates of nucleated cell counts were derived. Method: immunoSEQ multiplex PCR; TCRdb's copy keeps in-frame clones and lacks some. Clone size and V and J calls were adopted from that table, with D and trimming inferred from the DNA. The profile shows roughly 190,000 clones, 90% of them singletons. CDR1 is SGDLS and CDR2 is YYNGEE in the germline V gene. The V end lost 0 bases, the J end lost 7 bases, and 7 bases lay between the germline ends. CDR3 length: 12 residues. Source material: peripheral blood. This rearrangement joins TRBV9 to TRBJ1-1; D call uncertain. The sequence was obtained from a middle-aged man with acute or convalescent COVID-19. The CDR3 region is CASSVVPSEAFF. In DNA form, the CDR3 reads TGTGCCAGCAGCGTAGTTCCTAGTGAAGCTTTCTTT.